Listed below are T cell receptor beta chains from one sample, sequenced in a study of blood T cell repertoires in COVID-19. Profiling relied on immunoSEQ multiplex PCR, and the TCRdb table lists in-frame clones only, not all of them. Of 250,000 to 300,000 clones listed, less than 85% are singletons. What was sequenced was peripheral blood. Receptor source: a woman aged 18-29 years with acute or convalescent COVID-19. The CDR3 runs from the conserved cysteine through the conserved F or W. Fields, in order: clone size, J gene, D gene, V gene, CDR3 protein, CDR3 DNA. The D gene is left open where the match is weak. Part of the rows lack a size; the others show once, few, many or a class for expanded clones.

>-|TRBJ2-5|-|TRBV7-6
CASSFTSGGLETQYF
TGTGCCAGCAGCTTCACATCGGGTGGATTGGAGACCCAGTACTTC
>-|TRBJ2-7|-|TRBV3-1/TRBV3-2
CASSQESARSEQYF
TGTGCCAGCAGCCAAGAATCGGCTAGGTCCGAGCAGTACTTC
>-|TRBJ2-1|-|TRBV12-3/TRBV12-4
CASRNDTSPQFF
TGTGCCAGCAGGAACGACACTAGCCCGCAGTTCTTC
>-|TRBJ1-2|-|TRBV6-5
CASRPRQPYGYTF
TGTGCCAGCAGACCCCGACAGCCCTATGGCTACACCTTC
>once|TRBJ1-5|-|TRBV15
CATSRDLGEDQPQHF
TGTGCCACCAGCAGAGATTTAGGGGAGGATCAGCCCCAGCATTTT
>-|TRBJ1-5|TRBD1|TRBV2
CASSDTGGRFQPQHF
TGTGCCAGCAGTGATACAGGGGGCCGTTTTCAGCCCCAGCATTTT
>many|TRBJ1-2|-|TRBV2
CASSERQIGYGYTF
TGTGCCAGCAGTGAACGACAAATAGGTTATGGCTACACCTTC
>-|TRBJ2-4|TRBD2|TRBV28
CASRPPAGGRGKNIQYF
TGTGCCAGCAGACCTCCGGCGGGGGGAAGGGGCAAAAACATTCAGTACTTC
>once|TRBJ1-4|-|TRBV21-1
CASSKGAKATNEKLFF
TGTGCCAGCAGCAAAGGAGCGAAAGCAACTAATGAAAAACTGTTTTTT
>-|TRBJ1-5|TRBD1|TRBV2
CASRGTGYRGHQPQHF
TGTGCCAGCAGGGGGACAGGGTACCGAGGTCATCAGCCCCAGCATTTT
>-|TRBJ1-5|-|TRBV6-5
CASFGWGWDNQPQHF
TGTGCCAGCTTCGGGTGGGGCTGGGACAATCAGCCCCAGCATTTT
>-|TRBJ2-2|TRBD1|TRBV5-4
CASSLGQGVNTGELFF
TGTGCCAGCAGCTTGGGGCAGGGGGTCAACACCGGGGAGCTGTTTTTT
>-|TRBJ2-1|-|TRBV29-1
CSARQVNHYNEQFF
TGCAGCGCCAGACAGGTCAACCACTACAATGAGCAGTTCTTC
>-|TRBJ2-7|-|TRBV7-9
CASSLAGAGQVGF
TGTGCCAGCAGCTTAGCGGGGGCCGGACAAGTCGGGTTC
>once|TRBJ2-7|-|TRBV5-6
CASSPWLARSYEQYF
TGTGCCAGCAGCCCGTGGCTAGCGCGATCCTACGAGCAGTACTTC
>-|TRBJ2-5|-|TRBV6-5
CASSYTGSETQYF
TGTGCCAGCAGTTACACAGGGTCGGAGACCCAGTACTTC
>once|TRBJ2-7|-|TRBV6-5
CASSYSGGSPYEQYF
TGTGCCAGCAGTTACTCGGGGGGAAGTCCCTACGAGCAGTACTTC
>-|TRBJ2-7|-|TRBV6-5
CASNQGISYEQYF
TGTGCCAGCAATCAGGGGATTTCGTACGAGCAGTACTTC
>-|TRBJ2-5|TRBD2|TRBV6-5
CASSYSTTSAGETQYF
TGTGCCAGCAGTTACTCGACGACTAGCGCGGGGGAGACCCAGTACTTC
>-|TRBJ2-2|-|TRBV9
CASSVWQGNTGELFF
TGTGCCAGCAGCGTTTGGCAGGGGAACACCGGGGAGCTGTTTTTT
>-|TRBJ1-4|TRBD1|TRBV7-6
CASSLARDRGWKNEKLFF
TGTGCCAGCAGCTTAGCTCGGGACAGGGGGTGGAAGAATGAAAAACTGTTTTTT
>-|TRBJ1-1|-|TRBV27
CASSPGVGTEAFF
TGTGCCAGCAGCCCGGGGGTCGGCACTGAAGCTTTCTTT
>-|TRBJ1-5|-|TRBV6-2/TRBV6-3
CASSYSIRKNSNQPQHF
TGTGCCAGCAGTTACTCGATTAGAAAAAATAGCAATCAGCCCCAGCATTTT
>-|TRBJ2-7|-|TRBV7-9
CASSSTTGAYEQYF
TGTGCCAGCAGCAGCACGACAGGAGCCTACGAGCAGTACTTC
>-|TRBJ1-1|TRBD1|TRBV15
CATSRRDSMNTEAFF
TGTGCCACCAGCAGACGGGACAGCATGAACACTGAAGCTTTCTTT
>-|TRBJ1-1|-|TRBV5-1
CASSPDQGMNTEAFF
TGCGCCAGCAGCCCAGACCAGGGGATGAACACTGAAGCTTTCTTT
>few|TRBJ2-7|TRBD1|TRBV6-2/TRBV6-3
CASSSGQRGEQYF
TGTGCCAGCAGTTCGGGACAGCGAGGGGAGCAGTACTTC
>once|TRBJ1-5|TRBD1|TRBV6-5
CASSYRDRISQPQHF
TGTGCCAGCAGTTACCGGGACAGGATAAGTCAGCCCCAGCATTTT
>once|TRBJ1-3|-|TRBV4-3
CASSEGQSSGNTIYF
TGCGCCAGCAGCGAGGGACAAAGTTCTGGAAACACCATATATTTT
>-|TRBJ2-7|TRBD1|TRBV9
CASSVGTGFSYEQYF
TGTGCCAGCAGCGTAGGGACAGGGTTCTCCTACGAGCAGTACTTC
>few|TRBJ2-7|-|TRBV24-1
CATSGSPAGNEQYF
TGTGCCACCAGTGGTAGCCCCGCTGGTAACGAGCAGTACTTC
>-|TRBJ1-2|-|TRBV6-5
CASSSGRANYGYTF
TGTGCCAGCAGTAGCGGGAGGGCTAACTATGGCTACACCTTC
>many|TRBJ1-4|-|TRBV5-5
CASTSATGQNEKLFF
TGTGCCAGCACCTCAGCGACAGGACAGAATGAAAAACTGTTTTTT
>-|TRBJ2-7|-|TRBV4-1
CASSQVPKVGSDRSYEQYF
TGCGCCAGCAGCCAAGTTCCTAAGGTCGGTTCGGACAGATCCTACGAGCAGTACTTC
>-|TRBJ2-7|TRBD2|TRBV9
CASSVGLAGGQLYEQYF
TGTGCCAGCAGCGTCGGTCTAGCGGGAGGTCAGCTCTACGAGCAGTACTTC
>-|TRBJ1-6|TRBD1|TRBV6-6
CASSHRTGGNSPLHF
TGTGCCAGCAGTCATAGGACAGGGGGGAATTCACCCCTCCACTTT
>-|TRBJ2-1|-|TRBV7-7
CASSLARGWEGDNEQFF
TGTGCTAGCAGCTTAGCGAGGGGCTGGGAGGGGGACAATGAGCAGTTCTTC
>-|TRBJ1-1|-|TRBV29-1
CSVASRNTEAFF
TGCAGCGTTGCGTCCAGGAACACTGAAGCTTTCTTT
>-|TRBJ2-7|-|TRBV11-2
CASSHSWYLGGQEQYF
TGTGCCAGCAGCCATAGCTGGTATCTAGGAGGTCAAGAGCAGTACTTC
>-|TRBJ2-3|TRBD1|TRBV12-5
CASGPGGKGTDTQYF
TGTGCTAGTGGCCCAGGGGGAAAGGGCACAGATACGCAGTATTTT
>-|TRBJ2-5|TRBD2|TRBV5-6
CASSPGTSGETQYF
TGTGCCAGCAGCCCCGGGACTAGTGGAGAGACCCAGTACTTC
>once|TRBJ1-1|TRBD1|TRBV10-3
CATHVGTGGAFF
TGTGCCACCCACGTCGGGACAGGGGGAGCTTTCTTT
>-|TRBJ1-3|-|TRBV6-6
CASSPQGSNTIYF
TGTGCCAGCAGTCCCCAGGGGTCTAACACCATATATTTT
>-|TRBJ2-2|TRBD2|TRBV7-8
CASSATGLVNTGELFF
TGTGCCAGCAGCGCCACGGGACTAGTGAACACCGGGGAGCTGTTTTTT
>-|TRBJ2-7|TRBD1|TRBV6-5
CASRPFGTAYEQYF
TGTGCCAGCAGACCCTTCGGGACAGCCTACGAGCAGTACTTC
>once|TRBJ1-5|-|TRBV10-3
CAISPDSGNQPQHF
TGTGCCATCAGCCCGGACAGCGGCAATCAGCCCCAGCATTTT
>-|TRBJ2-3|TRBD1|TRBV5-1
CASRSQGARTDTQYF
TGCGCCAGCAGGTCTCAGGGGGCGCGCACAGATACGCAGTATTTT
>-|TRBJ2-2|-|TRBV19
CASSAVRNTGELFF
TGTGCCAGTAGTGCAGTACGGAACACCGGGGAGCTGTTTTTT
>-|TRBJ2-7|TRBD2|TRBV4-3
CASSLGTSGRDEQYF
TGCGCCAGCAGCCTCGGGACTAGCGGGAGGGACGAGCAGTACTTC
>-|TRBJ2-3|TRBD2|TRBV7-9
CASRGLAELTDTQYF
TGTGCCAGCAGGGGACTAGCGGAACTCACAGATACGCAGTATTTT
>-|TRBJ1-4|-|TRBV30
CAWTGPEKLFF
TGTGCCTGGACAGGTCCGGAAAAACTGTTTTTT
>-|TRBJ2-7|TRBD1|TRBV5-1
CASSWGRDRWTYEQYF
TGCGCCAGCAGCTGGGGACGGGACAGGTGGACCTACGAGCAGTACTTC
>-|TRBJ2-2|TRBD2|TRBV14
CASRGTSGKIGELFF
TGTGCCAGCCGTGGGACTAGCGGGAAAATCGGGGAGCTGTTTTTT
>-|TRBJ2-7|-|TRBV19
CASSTGGTLLVDEQYF
TGTGCCAGTAGTACGGGGGGCACTCTCCTGGTCGACGAGCAGTACTTC
>-|TRBJ2-7|-|TRBV29-1
CSVAHGSGDYEQYF
TGCAGCGTGGCCCACGGGAGCGGTGACTACGAGCAGTACTTC
>few|TRBJ2-1|TRBD1|TRBV6-4
CASSPGQGANEQFF
TGTGCCAGCAGCCCTGGGCAGGGGGCCAATGAGCAGTTCTTC